This T cell receptor (beta chain) is drawn from a study of T cell repertoires in cytomegalovirus infection. Overall study findings and caveats: It was HLA-C-restricted CMV-specific TCR beta clonotypes that dominated the response ex vivo.

TCRdb itself ran the reads through MiXCR, one entry per CDR3 protein. The data show 250,000 or so distinct CDR3 sequences, roughly 9% seen once. This clonotype was seen at least ten times. Its antigen is currently unknown. The germline V gene has CDR1 SGHTA and CDR2 FQGNSA. Trimming cost V 1 base and J 4 bases; bases outside gene matches: 7. The CDR3 runs 16 residues. V usage is TRBV7-2 and J usage is TRBJ2-5, with TRBD2 identical over 9 bases. The sequence derives from a human donor in good health (CMV status not recorded). Some clones in this sample may be carry-over from other donors' samples. Sequenced input: PBMCs. CDR3 protein: CASSLEGGTSRETQYF. The CDR3 coding sequence is TGTGCCAGCAGCTTAGAAGGTGGGACTAGCCGAGAGACCCAGTACTTC. Variable domain in full (rest from reference TRBV7-2 and TRBJ2-5): GAGVSQSPSNKVTEKGKDVELRCDPISGHTALYWYRQSLGQGLEFLIYFQGNSAPDKSGLPSDRFSAERTGGSVSTLTIQRTQQEDSAVYLCASSLEGGTSRETQYFGPGTRLLVL.